This TCR beta chain was identified in a study of T cell responses to AZD1222 COVID-19 vaccine. Study background: Some second doses came at about 4 weeks and others at about 12 weeks; these were pooled. Study-level points and caveats: Repertoire samples came only from after the peak T cell response. Females outnumbered males among donors, who were mostly white British; clonal diversity was possibly underestimated.

With respect to this clone: Its antigen is unknown.

Trimming pared 11 bases from V and 5 bases from J, leaving 23 bases between. The CDR3 has 15 residues. Germline V CDR1 and CDR2: LNHDA, SQIVND (reference sequence). This table comes from immunoSEQ multiplex PCR, and its TCRdb copy is limited to in-frame clones, with some not included. The sample lists fewer than 150,000 clones; roughly 84% were seen once. This material consisted of peripheral blood, taken on day 0 of AZD1222 vaccination. The chain is built from TRBV19 and TRBJ2-3, with D possibly being TRBD1 or TRBD2 (6 bases each). This receptor was obtained from an adult in good health. The CDR3 spells CAPIRGARGIDTQYF. The DNA for the CDR3 is TGTGCCCCGATTAGGGGGGCCCGAGGGATAGATACGCAGTATTTT.